Below, 3 T cell receptor beta chains from the same sample are listed, as sequenced in a study of cytotoxic CD8 clonotypes in ibrutinib-treated CLL. Sequencing was performed with immunoSEQ multiplex PCR; in TCRdb, only in-frame clones are kept and a portion is missing. The data show about 200,000 clones, over 65% seen once. Sequencing used PBMCs, obtained after 12 months of ibrutinib treatment. Receptor source: a human donor with chronic lymphocytic leukemia.

CDR3 DNA sequence: TGTGCCTGGGCCCACAGATCGGGACGCCGCCTACATCTCGATGAGCAGTTCTTC. Translating it yields CAWAHRSGRRLHLDEQFF. The rearrangement uses TRBV30 and TRBJ2-1; either TRBD1 or TRBD2 may fit D (5 bases each). CDR1 and CDR2 from the germline V gene are GTSNPN and SVGIG (reference sequence). The CDR3 covers 18 residues. V was clipped by 5 bases and J by 8 bases, with 31 bases between them.

The chain joins TRBV7-9 to TRBJ2-3; 8 bases agree with TRBD1. V lost 5 bases to trimming and J lost 4 bases; unmatched junction nucleotides: 2. The CDR3 spans 13 residues. The germline V gene encodes CDR1 SEHNR and CDR2 FQNEAQ (reference sequence). CDR3 amino acids: CASSQQGADTQYF. The CDR3 DNA follows: TGTGCCAGCAGCCAACAGGGGGCAGATACGCAGTATTTT.

The chain carries TRBV2 and TRBJ2-3; unclear D gene. CDR1 is SNHLY and CDR2 is FYNNEI in the germline V gene. V was trimmed by 2 bases and J by 4 bases, leaving 13 bases between them. The CDR3 runs to 15 residues. CDR3 in DNA: TGTGCCAGCAGTGAAAATCAGTTGGTCCCAGATACGCAGTATTTT. It translates to CASSENQLVPDTQYF. Together with reference TRBV2 and TRBJ2-3, the CDR3 gives the full variable domain: EPEVTQTPSHQVTQMGQEVILRCVPISNHLYFYWYRQILGQKVEFLVSFYNNEISEKSEIFDDQFSVERPDGSNFTLKIRSTKLEDSAMYFCASSENQLVPDTQYFGPGTRLTVL.